This entry is about one T cell receptor beta chain. Its specific antigen is unknown. Base qualities are not recorded, but no much larger clone differs from it by a single base. Patients with a history of autoimmune disease or receiving systemic immunosuppression were excluded from the trial. Peripheral blood for TCR sequencing was collected from all dose cohorts at baseline, on cycle 4 day 1, and on cycle 7 day 1. Samples came from an open-label, multicenter, first-in-human phase I dose-escalation trial of ivuxolimab. The trial enrolled adults with locally advanced or metastatic head and neck squamous cell, hepatocellular, melanoma or renal cell carcinoma. Before TCR sequencing, CD4+ and CD8+ T cells were separately sorted from peripheral blood. These data belong to a study of OX40 agonist ivuxolimab in advanced cancers. Regarding the research as a whole: The costimulatory receptor OX40 (CD134) was targeted by ivuxolimab, a fully human IgG2 agonistic monoclonal antibody. Among the approximately 50 dose-escalation patients, around 20 had hepatocellular carcinoma, roughly 15 melanoma, 9 renal cell carcinoma and 9 head and neck cancer. Intravenous ivuxolimab was administered to patients every 2 weeks at six dose levels: 0.01, 0.1, 0.3, 1.5, 3 and 10 mg/kg. Prior anti-PD-1, anti-PD-L1 or anti-CTLA-4 therapy was permitted, and checkpoint inhibitors had been received by around 40% of dose-escalation patients. Peripheral TCRbeta sequencing aimed to test whether ivuxolimab altered TCR sequence diversity and caused clonal T-cell expansion. In the dose-escalation cohort, 82.7% of patients were male, and the mean age was roughly 60 years, with a range of about 23 to 80. The paper reports the monotherapy dose-escalation portion (N of about 50 patients) of the phase I ivuxolimab trial. Partial responses were achieved by three dose-escalation patients, of whom one had hepatocellular carcinoma and two had cutaneous melanoma. Study-wide conclusions, independent of this receptor: On average, CD8+ T cells showed more expanded clones than CD4+ T cells after ivuxolimab. At doses from 0.1 to 3.0 mg/kg, clonal expansion was seen in both CD4+ and CD8+ blood T cells between baseline and week 6. The antigen specificity of the peripheral T cells that underwent clonal expansion was not determined. Low levels of normalized T-cell clonal expansion were also seen in some nonresponding patients. Partial responders in the 0.1-3.0 mg/kg groups had among the lowest normalized peripheral clonal expansion, especially among CD8+ T cells.

Sequences MNHEY (CDR1) and SVGAGI (CDR2) are obtained from the germline V gene. V is clipped by 6 bases and J by 9 bases, and the sequence between their germline boundaries is 17 bases long. From cysteine to phenylalanine, the CDR3 is 13 amino acids long. CDR3 DNA only is kept here, 39 bases in frame from base 1. For sequencing of the TCRbeta CDR3 region, genomic DNA was extracted from the sorted cells. The immunoSEQ Assay was used for sequencing of TCRbeta CDR3 regions. Not all clones reach the TCRdb copy of this immuneACCESS table, which keeps in-frame sequences only. Checked studies attribute under half of the gap to unresolved V genes and leave the rest unexplained. This sample lists some 80,000 clones; roughly 84% were detected once. The biggest ten clones account for 0.32% of the sample.

The receptor chain draws on TRBV6-5 and TRBJ2-5; the D segment is perhaps TRBD1 or TRBD2, each sharing 5 matched bases. The material sequenced was CD4+ or CD8+ T cells sorted from blood, taken in a trial of the OX40 agonist ivuxolimab. The TCR was taken from an adult with an advanced solid tumor such as melanoma, head and neck, liver or kidney cancer. CDR3 sequence: CASRTGPSKAQYF. The nucleotide sequence reads as follows: TGTGCCAGCAGGACGGGACCGTCAAAAGCCCAGTACTTC.